This TCR beta chain was sequenced in a study of T cell changes during pregnancy in multiple sclerosis. Only in-frame clones appear in the TCRdb table, and some are missing; sequencing was by immunoSEQ multiplex PCR. Of under 80,000 clones listed, about nine tenths are singletons. Trimming took 6 bases from V and 7 from J; bases not matched to a gene: 8. Germline V gene data show CDR1 as MDHEN and CDR2 as SYDVKM. The CDR3 has 14 residues. J is TRBJ1-4 and V is TRBV28; 7 nucleotides align to TRBD1. The sample was peripheral blood, taken after pregnancy. The TCR originated in a female donor in good health, enrolled as a control in a pregnancy study. The DNA for the CDR3 is TGTGCCAGCAGATACAGGGGATGGGGTGAAAAACTGTTTTTT. This translates into CASRYRGWGEKLFF.